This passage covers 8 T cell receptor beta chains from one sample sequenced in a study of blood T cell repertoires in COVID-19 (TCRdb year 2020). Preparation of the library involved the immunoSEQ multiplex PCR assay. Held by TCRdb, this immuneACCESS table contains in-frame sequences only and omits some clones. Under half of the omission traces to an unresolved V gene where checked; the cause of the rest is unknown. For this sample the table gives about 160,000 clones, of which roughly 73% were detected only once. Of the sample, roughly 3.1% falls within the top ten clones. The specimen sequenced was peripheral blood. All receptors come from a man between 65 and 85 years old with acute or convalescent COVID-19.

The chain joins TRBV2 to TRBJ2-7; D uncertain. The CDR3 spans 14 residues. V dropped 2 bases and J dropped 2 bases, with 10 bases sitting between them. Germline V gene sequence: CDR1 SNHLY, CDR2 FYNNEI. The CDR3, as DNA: TGTGCCAGCAGTGAAAATAACTATGCCTACGAGCAGTACTTC. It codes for CASSENNYAYEQYF. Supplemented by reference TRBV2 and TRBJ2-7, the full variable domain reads EPEVTQTPSHQVTQMGQEVILRCVPISNHLYFYWYRQILGQKVEFLVSFYNNEISEKSEIFDDQFSVERPDGSNFTLKIRSTKLEDSAMYFCASSENNYAYEQYFGPGTRLTVT.

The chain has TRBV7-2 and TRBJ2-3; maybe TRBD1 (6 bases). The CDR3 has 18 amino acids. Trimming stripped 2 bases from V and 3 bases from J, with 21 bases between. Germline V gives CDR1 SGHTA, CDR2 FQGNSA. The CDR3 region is CASSLTALTGMGTDTQYF. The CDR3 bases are TGTGCCAGCAGCTTAACCGCTCTCACAGGGATGGGGACAGATACGCAGTATTTT.

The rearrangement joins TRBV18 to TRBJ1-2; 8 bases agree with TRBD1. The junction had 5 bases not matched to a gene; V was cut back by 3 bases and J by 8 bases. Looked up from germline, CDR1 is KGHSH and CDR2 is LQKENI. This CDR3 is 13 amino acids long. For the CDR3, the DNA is TGTGCCAGCTCACCGGACAGGGCGGAGGGCTACACCTTC. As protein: CASSPDRAEGYTF.

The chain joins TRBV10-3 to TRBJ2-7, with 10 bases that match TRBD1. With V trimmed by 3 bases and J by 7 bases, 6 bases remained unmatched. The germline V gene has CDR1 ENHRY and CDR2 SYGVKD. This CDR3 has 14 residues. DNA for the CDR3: TGTGCCATCAGTGAACAGGACAGGGGGTGGGAGCAGTACTTC. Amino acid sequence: CAISEQDRGWEQYF.

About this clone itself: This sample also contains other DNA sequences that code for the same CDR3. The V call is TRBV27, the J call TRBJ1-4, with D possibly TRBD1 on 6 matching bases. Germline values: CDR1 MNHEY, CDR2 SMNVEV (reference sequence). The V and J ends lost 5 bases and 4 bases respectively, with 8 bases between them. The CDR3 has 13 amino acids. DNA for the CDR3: TGTGCCAGCAGTGGACAGTATAATGAAAAACTGTTTTTT. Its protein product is CASSGQYNEKLFF.

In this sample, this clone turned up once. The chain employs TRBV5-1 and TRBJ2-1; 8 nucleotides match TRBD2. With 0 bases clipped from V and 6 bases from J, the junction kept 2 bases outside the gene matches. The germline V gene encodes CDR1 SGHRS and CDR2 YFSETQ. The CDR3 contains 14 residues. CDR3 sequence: CASSLGLAGNEQFF. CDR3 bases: TGCGCCAGCAGCTTGGGGCTAGCGGGCAATGAGCAGTTCTTC. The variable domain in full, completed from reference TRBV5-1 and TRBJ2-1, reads KAGVTQTPRYLIKTRGQQVTLSCSPISGHRSVSWYQQTPGQGLQFLFEYFSETQRNKGNFPGRFSGRQFSNSRSEMNVSTLELGDSALYLCASSLGLAGNEQFFGPGTRLTVL.

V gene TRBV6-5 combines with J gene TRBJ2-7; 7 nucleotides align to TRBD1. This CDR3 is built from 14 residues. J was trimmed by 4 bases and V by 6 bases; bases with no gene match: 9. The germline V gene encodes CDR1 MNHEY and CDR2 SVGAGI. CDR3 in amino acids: CASRDRGGGYEQYF. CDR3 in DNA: TGTGCCAGCAGAGACAGAGGGGGCGGGTACGAGCAGTACTTC.

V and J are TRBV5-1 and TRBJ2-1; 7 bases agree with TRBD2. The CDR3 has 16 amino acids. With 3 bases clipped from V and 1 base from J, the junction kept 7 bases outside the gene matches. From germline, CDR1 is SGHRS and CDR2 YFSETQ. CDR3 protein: CASSSNSGPSYNEQFF. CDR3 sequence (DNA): TGCGCCAGCAGCTCCAATAGCGGGCCGTCCTACAATGAGCAGTTCTTC.